A selection of T cell receptor beta chains follows, all from one sample in a study of Ad26.COV2.S vaccination and SARS-CoV-2 variants. TCRdb's copy holds only in-frame clones and misses some; the assay was immunoSEQ multiplex PCR. The sample lists hundreds of thousands of clones, roughly nine tenths occurring once. Source: peripheral blood, taken in a trial of Ad26.COV2.S vaccine versus placebo. The origin of the receptors is a person between 18 and 60 years old who received the Ad26.COV2.S COVID-19 vaccine or a placebo. The CDR3 runs from the conserved cysteine through the conserved F or W. D genes are given only for firm matches. A clone size is listed for some rows: how often the clone was seen (once, few, many), or a class if it is expanded.

d_call	clone_size	v_call	j_call	cdr3_aa	cdr3_nt
TRBD1	-	TRBV24-1	TRBJ2-1	CATSDGLTGSGWGNYNAQFF	TGTGCCACCAGTGATGGGCTGACAGGGTCGGGATGGGGGAATTACAATGCGCAGTTCTTC
-	-	TRBV29-1	TRBJ2-5	CSVELARGETQYF	TGCAGCGTTGAACTGGCTAGGGGAGAGACCCAGTACTTC
-	-	TRBV5-8	TRBJ1-1	CASSLVPNTEAFF	TGTGCCAGCAGCTTGGTTCCGAACACTGAAGCTTTCTTT
TRBD1	few	TRBV6-2/TRBV6-3	TRBJ1-5	CASSLLGTGYQPPQHF	TGTGCCAGCAGTCTACTGGGGACAGGGTACCAGCCGCCCCAGCATTTT
-	-	TRBV29-1	TRBJ1-2	CSVEVADRNYGYTF	TGCAGCGTTGAAGTTGCAGACAGGAACTATGGCTACACCTTC
-	-	TRBV28	TRBJ2-1	CASIEAFRSYNEQFF	TGTGCCAGCATCGAGGCATTCCGCTCCTACAATGAGCAGTTCTTC
-	-	TRBV29-1	TRBJ1-2	CSVDRTANYGYTF	TGCAGCGTTGATCGGACAGCTAACTATGGCTACACCTTC
TRBD1	-	TRBV7-2	TRBJ2-3	CASSPAGTGTYTQYF	TGTGCCAGCAGCCCCGCCGGGACAGGCACCTATACGCAGTATTTT
TRBD2	-	TRBV4-3	TRBJ2-1	CASSRQPGLAYNEQFF	TGCGCCAGCAGCCGCCAACCGGGACTAGCCTACAATGAGCAGTTCTTC
-	-	TRBV9	TRBJ2-1	CASSVEGDSNYNEQFF	TGTGCCAGCAGCGTCGAGGGGGACTCTAACTACAATGAGCAGTTCTTC
-	-	TRBV7-9	TRBJ1-2	CASSLGDWDRAANYGYTF	TGTGCCAGCAGCTTAGGGGATTGGGATCGAGCGGCTAACTATGGCTACACCTTC
TRBD1	-	TRBV10-3	TRBJ1-2	CAISPEKGQENYGYTF	TGTGCCATCAGCCCCGAAAAGGGACAGGAAAACTATGGCTACACCTTC
TRBD1	-	TRBV6-2/TRBV6-3	TRBJ2-7	CASSDLGTGISYEQYF	TGTGCCAGCAGCGACCTCGGGACAGGTATATCCTACGAGCAGTACTTC
-	-	TRBV11-1	TRBJ2-3	CASSLRTRGTDTQYF	TGTGCCAGCAGCTTGCGGACTCGGGGCACAGATACGCAGTATTTT
-	-	TRBV11-2	TRBJ2-1	CASSLASSSYNEQFF	TGTGCCAGCAGCTTAGCTTCATCCTCCTACAATGAGCAGTTCTTC
-	-	TRBV19	TRBJ1-5	CASRIGVQPQHF	TGTGCCAGTAGAATTGGGGTTCAGCCCCAGCATTTT
-	-	TRBV5-1	TRBJ2-7	CASANDPPRFDEQYF	TGCGCCAGCGCGAACGACCCCCCAAGGTTTGACGAGCAGTACTTC
-	-	TRBV6-5	TRBJ2-7	CAGRDLPYEQYF	TGTGCCGGTAGGGATCTTCCCTACGAGCAGTACTTC
-	-	TRBV5-1	TRBJ1-1	CASSLELIFGRMNTEAFF	TGCGCCAGCAGCTTGGAATTGATTTTTGGACGAATGAACACTGAAGCTTTCTTT
TRBD2	-	TRBV20-1	TRBJ2-1	CSASSGTSASYNEQFF	TGCAGTGCTAGTTCCGGGACTAGTGCCTCCTACAATGAGCAGTTCTTC
-	-	TRBV28	TRBJ2-2	CASSPSWFTGELFF	TGTGCCAGCAGCCCCAGCTGGTTCACCGGGGAGCTGTTTTTT
-	-	TRBV18	TRBJ2-2	CASSPPERRITGELFF	TGTGCCAGCTCACCACCGGAGAGGCGAATCACCGGGGAGCTGTTTTTT
TRBD1	-	TRBV13	TRBJ2-5	CASSSRSGTGETQYF	TGTGCCAGCAGCTCGAGATCCGGGACAGGGGAGACCCAGTACTTC